The 22 T cell receptor beta chains below were found in one sample sequenced in a study of beta chain features in type 1 diabetes. The authors reverse transcribed all of the isolated RNA, so sequencing captured expressed TCRB transcripts. The method was immunoSEQ multiplex PCR; TCRdb's version includes in-frame clones alone and lacks a portion of them. Here the sample spans more than 120,000 clones, roughly a tenth being singletons. The specimen was naive CD4+ T cells from blood. The receptors originated from a man between 18 and 35 years old in good health.

The chain couples TRBV30 to TRBJ1-5; TRBD1 agrees at 10 bases. CDR3 length equals 14 residues. J lost 2 bases, V lost 5 bases, and 3 bases had no gene match. From germline, CDR1 is GTSNPN and CDR2 SVGIG (reference sequence). The CDR3 region is CAWDRGLGNQPQHF. CDR3 bases: TGTGCCTGGGACAGGGGGCTCGGCAATCAGCCCCAGCATTTT.

The chain links TRBV5-1 to TRBJ2-2, with 7 bases lining up with TRBD2. CDR3 length equals 13 residues. In germline, CDR1 is SGHRS, CDR2 YFSETQ. V was pared by 7 bases and J by 6 bases, with 6 bases of the junction left unmatched. The CDR3 DNA reads TGCGCCAGCGGGGAGGGGAGCGCCGGGGAGCTGTTTTTT. Protein product: CASGEGSAGELFF.

In this sample, this clone turned up many times. In DNA form, the CDR3 reads TGTGCCAGCAGCCGAGAGGATGCCAGGGGGCTCTACGAGCAGTACTTC. It yields the protein CASSREDARGLYEQYF. This chain links TRBV14 with TRBJ2-7; 8 bases are a match to TRBD1. CDR3 length equals 16 residues. V shed 4 bases and J 3 bases; nucleotides not matched to a gene: 11. Germline V gene data show CDR1 as SGHDN and CDR2 as FVKESK.

In its sample, this clone was seen a few times. The chain combines TRBV7-9 with TRBJ2-1; 12 nucleotides agree with TRBD2. There are 15 residues in the CDR3. CDR1 and CDR2 from the germline V gene are SEHNR and FQNEAQ (reference sequence). The J segment lost 10 bases and the V segment lost 2 bases, leaving 6 bases of the junction unmatched. The CDR3 reads CASSLSSGGGWEQFF. CDR3 nucleotide sequence: TGTGCCAGCAGCTTATCTAGCGGGGGGGGCTGGGAGCAGTTCTTC.

The rearrangement uses TRBV6-1 and TRBJ2-1, with D perhaps matching TRBD2 (5 bases). In germline, CDR1 is MNHNS, CDR2 SASEGT. Trimming cost V 6 bases and J 6 bases, with 18 bases left between them. The CDR3 runs to 15 residues. CDR3 sequence (DNA): TGTGCCAGCAGCCGCGCACCAGATCGGGGCAATGAGCAGTTCTTC. It translates to CASSRAPDRGNEQFF.

This clone came up a few times. The genes are TRBV7-2 and TRBJ2-5; TRBD1 might be the D (5 bases). With 2 bases removed from V and 4 bases from J, the gap between germline ends came to 17 bases. Germline V gives CDR1 SGHTA, CDR2 FQGNSA. The CDR3 has 16 residues. The CDR3 sequence is CASSLTVSGFRETQYF. The CDR3 coding sequence is TGTGCCAGCAGCTTAACGGTATCAGGGTTTCGAGAGACCCAGTACTTC.

This clone was detected only a few times. This chain uses TRBV19 with TRBJ2-6; D is perhaps TRBD2 (5 bases). The germline V gene encodes CDR1 LNHDA and CDR2 SQIVND (reference sequence). The CDR3 length is 15 residues. Trimming left V 7 bases short and J 2 bases short, with 12 bases between. The DNA for the CDR3 is TGTGCCAGTACCCTAATCGGGGCTGGGGCCAACGTCCTGACTTTC. As protein: CASTLIGAGANVLTF.

Only one count was recorded for this clone. The rearrangement links TRBV5-6 to TRBJ2-7, with 9 nucleotides matching TRBD1. With 4 bases clipped from V and 7 bases from J, the junction kept 9 bases outside the gene matches. Germline CDR1 is SGHDT and CDR2 is YYEEEE. The CDR3 consists of 14 residues. Here the CDR3 reads CASSPGTGWGEQYF. CDR3 DNA sequence: TGTGCCAGCAGCCCAGGGACAGGGTGGGGGGAGCAGTACTTC. The full variable domain, in which reference TRBV5-6 and TRBJ2-7 provide the parts outside the CDR3, is DAGVTQSPTHLIKTRGQQVTLRCSPKSGHDTVSWYQQALGQGPQFIFQYYEEEERQRGNFPDRFSGHQFPNYSSELNVNALLLGDSALYLCASSPGTGWGEQYFGPGTRLTVT.

The chain recombines TRBV11-2 with TRBJ1-3, with D hard to call. The CDR3 has 14 residues. Germline V CDR1 and CDR2: SGHAT, FQNNGV. The V end lost 5 bases, the J end lost 0 bases, and 8 bases lay between the germline ends. The CDR3 DNA reads TGTGCCAGCAGCCCAGTCAGCTCTGGAAACACCATATATTTT. Residues: CASSPVSSGNTIYF.

The chain combines TRBV9 with TRBJ1-4; 8 bases agree with TRBD1. Germline values: CDR1 SGDLS, CDR2 YYNGEE. V dropped 4 bases and J dropped 7; count of bases not matched to a gene: 9. This CDR3 spans 15 amino acids. CDR3 sequence: CASSPQTGAAEKLFF. In DNA form, the CDR3 reads TGTGCCAGCAGCCCCCAGACAGGGGCGGCTGAAAAACTGTTTTTT.

The chain links TRBV6-6 to TRBJ1-1, with TRBD1 as a possible D gene (5 bases). CDR1 is MNHNY, CDR2 SVGAGI, per germline (reference sequence). V was pared by 2 bases and J by 8 bases, with 6 bases between. This CDR3 contains 11 residues. The CDR3 spells CASSYQGEAFF. The CDR3 DNA is TGTGCCAGCAGTTACCAGGGCGAAGCTTTCTTT.

The chain links TRBV25-1 to TRBJ1-2; 9 bases line up with TRBD1. The CDR3 has 16 amino acids. The germline V gene encodes CDR1 MGHDK and CDR2 SYGVNS. Trimming cost V 4 bases and J 3 bases; bases outside gene matches: 9. Here the CDR3 DNA reads TGTGCCAGCAGTGGACAGGGGGGGATTGGGTACTATGGCTACACCTTC. Translating it yields CASSGQGGIGYYGYTF.

There are many counts of this clone. This chain uses TRBV4-3 with TRBJ1-2, with no clear D. The CDR3 is 17 residues long. Germline V gene data show CDR1 as LGHNA and CDR2 as YSLEER. Trimming removed 0 bases from V and 2 bases from J, with 16 bases in between. The CDR3 region is CASSQDRERRLNYGYTF. DNA for the CDR3: TGCGCCAGCAGCCAAGATCGGGAGAGGAGGCTCAACTATGGCTACACCTTC.

This clone was detected a few times. The chain employs TRBV5-4 and TRBJ2-7, with 9 bases identical to TRBD1. V shed 4 bases, J shed 4 bases, and the junction held 9 bases outside the gene matches. There are 15 residues in the CDR3. Germline V gene sequence: CDR1 SGHNT, CDR2 YYREEE (reference sequence). CDR3 in amino acids: CASSLDHDRGYEQYF. The CDR3 region has the DNA TGTGCCAGCAGCCTAGATCATGACAGGGGGTACGAGCAGTACTTC. Full variable domain (remainder filled in from reference TRBV5-4 and TRBJ2-7): ETGVTQSPTHLIKTRGQQVTLRCSSQSGHNTVSWYQQALGQGPQFIFQYYREEENGRGNFPPRFSGLQFPNYSSELNVNALELDDSALYLCASSLDHDRGYEQYFGPGTRLTVT.

This sequence joins TRBV21-1 and TRBJ2-3; no check of the table's D call, TRBD1, against the DNA was made. TRBV21-1 is tagged as a pseudogene. The length of the CDR3 is 19 residues. CDR3 residues: CASSKDWVFWDRDEDTQYF. The DNA for the CDR3 is TGTGCCAGCAGCAAAGATTGGGTGTTTTGGGACAGGGATGAAGATACGCAGTATTTT.

The CDR3 here is CAISQENYQETQYF. The DNA for the CDR3 is TGTGCCATCAGTCAGGAAAACTACCAAGAGACCCAGTACTTC. V gene TRBV10-3 combines with J gene TRBJ2-5, with D uncertain. The V and J ends lost 5 bases and 0 bases respectively, with 10 bases between them. This CDR3 is built from 14 residues. Germline-derived CDR1 and CDR2 are ENHRY and SYGVKD.

Many counts were recorded for this clone. V and J are TRBV5-4 and TRBJ2-4; D is uncertain. The V end lost 0 bases, the J end lost 5 bases, and 6 bases lay between the germline ends. Germline loops: CDR1 SGHNT, CDR2 YYREEE (reference sequence). The CDR3 sequence is 13 residues long. The chain's CDR3 is CASSLDRENIQYF. CDR3 DNA sequence: TGTGCCAGCAGCTTGGACAGAGAAAACATTCAGTACTTC.

There are a few counts of this clone. The V call is TRBV5-1, the J call TRBJ1-1; the match to TRBD1 covers 8 bases. There are 14 residues in the CDR3. V lost 4 bases and J lost 1; bases outside the gene matches: 3. Germline CDR1 is SGHRS and CDR2 is YFSETQ. CDR3 sequence reads: CASSPGQENTEAFF. As DNA, the CDR3 is TGCGCCAGCAGCCCGGGACAGGAGAACACTGAAGCTTTCTTT.

This clone appeared many times. The chain uses TRBV30 and TRBJ2-2; D unclear. The CDR3 totals 12 residues. Trimming left V 3 bases short and J 4 bases short, with 6 bases between. CDR1 and CDR2 from the germline V gene are GTSNPN and SVGIG (reference sequence). CDR3 DNA: TGTGCCTGGAGGGAGATCACCGGGGAGCTGTTTTTT. Its protein is CAWREITGELFF.

The CDR3 DNA reads TGTGCCAGCAGTTCGACAGGGTATGGCTACACCTTC. Its translation: CASSSTGYGYTF. This chain joins TRBV6-6 and TRBJ1-2, with 7 bases matching TRBD1. Trimming took 4 bases from V and 5 from J; bases not matched to a gene: 1. The CDR3 has 12 amino acids. From germline, CDR1 is MNHNY and CDR2 SVGAGI (reference sequence).

V and J are TRBV7-8 and TRBJ2-1, with 8 bases matching TRBD2. Germline V lookup: CDR1 SGHVS, CDR2 FQNEAQ. V lost 3 bases, J lost 0 bases, and 13 bases stayed unmatched. The length of the CDR3 is 19 residues. The CDR3 region has the DNA TGTGCCAGCAGCTTTGTTTTTGCAGCGGGGGATAGCTCCTACAATGAGCAGTTCTTC. Its protein product is CASSFVFAAGDSSYNEQFF.

The chain joins TRBV7-9 to TRBJ2-7; the D gene is possibly TRBD2 (5 bases). Trimming removed 2 bases from V and 2 bases from J, with 10 bases in between. Germline V gives CDR1 SEHNR, CDR2 FQNEAQ (reference sequence). The CDR3 consists of 14 residues. CDR3 residues: CASSLMEAAYEQYF. CDR3 nucleotide sequence: TGTGCCAGCAGCTTAATGGAGGCAGCCTACGAGCAGTACTTC.